This T cell receptor (beta chain) was profiled in a study of long-term antiretroviral therapy in people with HIV (dated by TCRdb to 2021 to 2024). For the study in its entirety: The earliest samples were collected about a decade before the 2015 WHO recommendation for immediate ART, when ART was typically delayed until CD4 counts fell. Whether ART initiation and durable HIV suppression were associated with changes in peripheral blood TRB repertoire composition and diversity was tested in a retrospective serial study. A total of 192 cryopreserved PBMC samples were contributed to the cohort by 30 adults with confirmed HIV infection, with samples collected serially over a mean of approximately six years (range 1-12). About 35% of the 30 participants with HIV were female. No cross-contamination during QIAcube processing was shown when test extractions of a monoclonal T-cell line were performed alongside roughly 30 polyclonal samples. Overall study outcomes, separate from this receptor: The samples span the years 2004 to 2017, and the ART regimens used at that time may not be as effective as current regimens. Owing to limited PBMC availability, only the TCR beta chain was sequenced, without alpha chain pairing. Expanded TRB clones identified before ART initiation dominated the repertoire across all time points, though the dominance fluctuated and decreased in many PLHIV after ART. Starting ART was linked to a significant rise in TRB diversity, yet even after long-term ART the diversity remained significantly lower than in transplant donor controls. Inferences about post-ART repertoire changes are limited because no data were available on ART adherence, viral resistance or therapy changes. CDR3 length ranges in HIV repertoires were narrower than in controls, and network structure suggested an antigen-experienced repertoire with only a slight naive shift after ART. Because pre-ART samples had limited cell numbers, unsorted PBMC were profiled rather than sorted CD4+ and CD8+ T cells.

For this clone: The antigen it recognizes is unknown. Base quality data are lacking; no much larger clone is found one base away.

Participants were included only if at least one PBMC sample before ART initiation and at least two post-ART samples were available. Treatment was received in the United States of America by all participants with HIV. Before DNA extraction, cryopreserved samples of about 0.95-11 million PBMC were thawed and then washed. At the time of the earliest PBMC sample, participants with HIV were aged between roughly 20 and 54 years. PBMC samples from each participant spanned 1-4 timepoints before ART initiation and 2-8 timepoints after ART initiation, with a median of 7 samples. For every participant, serial HIV viral load, CD4+ T-cell count, ART history and demographic data were obtained. A Qiagen kit on a QIAcube was used to extract genomic DNA from unsorted PBMC, with samples processed in batches of 12. The V end gives up 0 bases and the J end 2 bases, leaving 4 bases in the junction not matched to a gene. The CDR3 spans 16 residues, from the cysteine through the phenylalanine. The sequence is cut down to CDR3 DNA, 48 bases in frame from base 1. Taken from the germline V gene (reference sequence), the CDR1 and CDR2 loops are LNHDA and SQIVND.

Sequencing of the TRB variable region was done with the immunoSEQ hsTCRB v3.0 assay at survey level resolution. The target sequencing depth for TRB was roughly 40,000-55,000 T-cell genomes per sample. Pooled TRB libraries were sequenced on an Illumina MiSeq with a v3 150-cycle kit. The authors processed their data as follows. Repertoire analysis was performed in R inside a reproducible Nextflow workflow that covered QC, data transformation and analysis. LymphoSeq2, an R package for exploring AIRR-Seq data, was used to implement custom analyses. A handful of samples that produced fewer than 5000 total TRB sequences were removed, so 190 or so HIV repertoires were analyzed. Among the roughly 200 retained HIV repertoires, 59 were collected before ART initiation and 129 after ART initiation. Each repertoire was downsampled to 5000 TRB nucleotide sequences, and summary statistics were averaged across 100 downsampling iterations. TRB sequences were retained for analysis only if CDR3 regions of at least seven amino acids were present. Diversity was measured with a Shannon entropy-derived clonality score and the Gini coefficient. In the repertoire networks, any two of the top 5000 CDR3 amino acid sequences were linked whenever the two sequences differed by an edit distance of one. Antigen specificity groups and MHC restriction were predicted for TRB CDR3 amino acid sequences with GLIPH2. CDR3 amino acid sequences were matched against VDJdb and McPAS-TCR to flag known CMV, EBV, HIV or tissue antigen associations. Pre-ART, post-ART and control groups were compared with Wilcoxon signed-rank tests and Holm-Bonferroni correction. TCRdb took this table from immuneACCESS and kept in-frame rearrangements with V and J called. Such tables lack part of the clones; where checked against another copy, unresolved V genes explain under half of the gap, and the rest is unexplained. The V and J calls and clone size are taken from that table; D and trimming were inferred from the DNA. The sample table records 20,000 to 25,000 clones; less than 85% of these occur just once. Of the sample, over 9% is held by the ten largest clones.

The V and J segments used are TRBV19 and TRBJ2-1; 7 bases in the junction line up with TRBD1. Sequences were derived from unsorted PBMCs, sampled 1.7 to 1.8 years before starting antiretroviral therapy. The receptor's source is a middle-aged woman with HIV. The DNA sequence is as follows: TGTGCCAGTAGTATAGATTCAGGGGGTACCTACAATGAGCAGTTCTTC. It encodes CASSIDSGGTYNEQFF. Reference TRBV19 and TRBJ2-1 proteins supply the regions before and after the CDR3; the full variable domain is: DGGITQSPKYLFRKEGQNVTLSCEQNLNHDAMYWYRQDPGQGLRLIYYSQIVNDFQKGDIAEGYSVSREKKESFPLTVTSAQKNPTAFYLCASSIDSGGTYNEQFFGPGTRLTVL.